This entry features one TCR beta chain sequence. The sample comes from a study of a mutant IDH1 vaccine in newly diagnosed glioma. Clones were sequenced by immunoSEQ multiplex PCR, and TCRdb holds only the in-frame ones, with some missing. This repertoire shows tens of thousands of clones, over 70% found once; its top ten account for 5% to 5.5%. The CDR3 loop spans 11 amino acids. V gave up 3 bases and J gave up 3 bases, with 3 bases separating them. CDR1 and CDR2 from the germline V gene are SGHDN and FVKESK. Time point defined: baseline, week 1 (first vaccination visit). As to treatment: pre-vaccination baseline after standard-of-care therapy.

Source: PBMCs, taken from a glioma patient treated with radiotherapy, temozolomide or both. This receptor was taken from a middle-aged man with glioma. Some clones in this sample may be carry-over from other donors' samples. V and J are TRBV14 and TRBJ2-7; no firm D call. The CDR3 loop is CASSHLYEQYF. CDR3 in DNA: TGTGCCAGCAGCCACCTCTACGAGCAGTACTTC.